This T cell receptor beta chain came from a study of blood T cell repertoires in COVID-19. For the study at large: Collection of acute and convalescent COVID-19 samples took place in the United States, Italy and Spain. Nucleic acid was either cDNA or gDNA, and it came from T cells, B-cell-depleted T cells, or PBMCs.

The CDR3 length is 16 residues. Germline V gene data show CDR1 as MNHEY and CDR2 as SVGAGI. The V gene end was trimmed by 4 bases and the J gene end by 0 bases; junction bases not matched to a gene: 2. Per the authors' pipeline: Scientists estimated how many nucleated cells there were by amplifying reference gene primers. TCRdb keeps only in-frame clones here, not all; method: immunoSEQ multiplex PCR. V and J calls plus clone size are reproduced from that table; the DNA served to infer D and trimming. Here the sample spans about 250,000 clones, 85% being singletons. The source is a woman in her sixties with active or convalescent COVID-19. The rearrangement uses TRBV6-5 and TRBJ2-1, with 11 nucleotides matching TRBD2. Sample: peripheral blood. The CDR3 here is CASSSGLAASYNEQFF. CDR3 in DNA: TGTGCCAGCAGTTCGGGACTAGCGGCCTCCTACAATGAGCAGTTCTTC.